A single sample is the source of the 14 T cell receptor beta chains below, sequenced in a study of T cell responses to AZD1222 COVID-19 vaccine. Using immunoSEQ multiplex PCR, the repertoire was profiled, and TCRdb retains in-frame clones only, with some absent. The data show roughly 200,000 clones, with around nine tenths seen just once and around 3.6% held by the top ten. Source: peripheral blood, taken 28 days after the second dose of the MenACWY control vaccine. These receptor sequences come from an adult who received the MenACWY meningococcal vaccine as a control.

This chain connects TRBV4-2 to TRBJ2-1; perhaps D is TRBD1 or TRBD2 (6 bases each). The V gene lost 0 bases and the J gene lost 7 bases, with 16 bases spanning the gap. The CDR3 has 16 residues. The germline gives CDR1 LGHNA, CDR2 YNFKEQ. The CDR3 loop is CASSQEQQLGGNEQFF. For the CDR3, the DNA is TGTGCCAGCAGCCAAGAACAGCAACTAGGGGGGAATGAGCAGTTCTTC.

J is TRBJ1-3 and V is TRBV18; the D gene is possibly TRBD1 (6 bases). V was cut by 10 bases and J by 9 bases, with 22 bases left in between. The CDR3 is 14 amino acids. Germline CDR1 is KGHSH and CDR2 is LQKENI. CDR3 nucleotides: TGTGCCACCAACGCAGGACAGCGCGATGGCACCATATATTTT. It is translated as CATNAGQRDGTIYF. Drawing the rest from reference TRBV18 and TRBJ1-3, the complete variable domain is NAGVMQNPRHLVRRRGQEARLRCSPMKGHSHVYWYRQLPEEGLKFMVYLQKENIIDESGMPKERFSAEFPKEGPSILRIQQVVRGDSAAYFCATNAGQRDGTIYFGEGSWLTVV.

The rearrangement links TRBV27 to TRBJ1-2; D not certain. The CDR3 runs to 15 residues. The V and J ends lost 5 bases and 3 bases respectively, with 16 bases between them. Germline CDR1 and CDR2: MNHEY and SMNVEV (reference sequence). The CDR3 sequence: CASSREGGQDYGYTF. In DNA, the CDR3 is TGTGCCAGCAGTCGAGAGGGTGGGCAGGACTATGGCTACACCTTC.

V gene TRBV3-1 (or the pseudogene TRBV3-2) combines with J gene TRBJ1-6; 7 nucleotides agree with TRBD1. From germline, CDR1 is LGHDT and CDR2 YNNKEL (reference sequence). The length of the CDR3 is 15 residues. After removal of 5 bases from V and 5 bases from J, the junction contained 6 bases not matched to a gene. The CDR3 region is CASSTGDMNNSPLHF. In DNA form, the CDR3 reads TGTGCCAGCAGCACAGGGGACATGAATAATTCACCCCTCCACTTT.

The table lists this clone with a count of one. The V call is TRBV18, the J call TRBJ1-2; 8 nucleotides match TRBD1. There are 12 residues in the CDR3. CDR1 is KGHSH, CDR2 LQKENI, per germline. Losses at the gene ends were 5 bases for V and 8 bases for J; bases not matched to a gene: 4. Here the CDR3 reads CASSMDRDGYTF. CDR3 nucleotides: TGTGCCAGCTCAATGGACAGGGACGGCTACACCTTC. The full variable domain, rest sourced from reference TRBV18 and TRBJ1-2, is NAGVMQNPRHLVRRRGQEARLRCSPMKGHSHVYWYRQLPEEGLKFMVYLQKENIIDESGMPKERFSAEFPKEGPSILRIQQVVRGDSAAYFCASSMDRDGYTFGSGTRLTVV.

The chain couples TRBV28 to TRBJ1-5; the D is unclear. CDR1 is MDHEN and CDR2 is SYDVKM in the germline V gene. Deletions cut 2 bases from V and 10 bases from J, with 21 bases between. CDR3 length: 16 amino acids. The CDR3 loop reads CASSLASQASSRPQHF. The DNA for the CDR3 is TGTGCCAGCAGTTTAGCCTCACAAGCCTCAAGCAGACCCCAGCATTTT.

The J gene is TRBJ2-2, the V gene TRBV5-4; no definite D call. Trimming left V 4 bases short and J 7 bases short, with 17 bases between. Germline V CDR1 and CDR2: SGHNT, YYREEE (reference sequence). The CDR3 totals 15 residues. In DNA form, the CDR3 reads TGTGCCAGCAGCCTAGAGGTAGGGCGGTACGGGGAGCTGTTTTTT. The encoded protein is CASSLEVGRYGELFF.

The genes are TRBV6-5 and TRBJ1-1, with D uncertain. The CDR3 spans 15 residues. V was clipped by 6 bases and J by 7 bases, with 21 bases between them. Germline lookup yields CDR1 MNHEY and CDR2 SVGAGI. The CDR3 DNA reads TGTGCCAGCAGCACTTGGAGACCCAACACTGGTGAAGCTTTCTTT. Translated, it gives CASSTWRPNTGEAFF.

The chain couples TRBV30 to TRBJ1-2; 7 nucleotides line up with TRBD1. Germline assignment: CDR1 GTSNPN and CDR2 SVGIG (reference sequence). The CDR3 spans 17 residues. V lost 2 bases, J lost 4 bases, and 16 bases stayed unmatched. The CDR3 bases are TGTGCCTGGAGTCGCGGCAGGGGGACTGTCAGCATCTATGGCTACACCTTC. This encodes CAWSRGRGTVSIYGYTF.

V usage is TRBV14 and J usage is TRBJ2-2; the D is unclear. The length of the CDR3 is 18 residues. V lost 0 bases and J lost 2, with 16 bases in between. Germline V lookup: CDR1 SGHDN, CDR2 FVKESK. The CDR3 reads CASSQDDGTALNTGELFF. The CDR3 nucleotides are TGTGCCAGCAGCCAAGATGATGGCACAGCCCTAAACACCGGGGAGCTGTTTTTT.

The rearrangement links TRBV27 to TRBJ1-5; D gene unclear. Germline values: CDR1 MNHEY, CDR2 SMNVEV (reference sequence). The CDR3 runs to 15 residues. The V and J ends lost 5 bases and 0 bases respectively, with 11 bases between them. CDR3 nucleotides: TGTGCCAGCAGTCCCGGACTCTATAGCAATCAGCCCCAGCATTTT. This encodes CASSPGLYSNQPQHF.

The chain links TRBV3-1 (or the pseudogene TRBV3-2) to TRBJ2-2; 15 bases line up with TRBD2. V dropped 5 bases and J dropped 5; count of bases not matched to a gene: 6. The CDR3 extends over 17 amino acids. Germline assignment: CDR1 LGHDT and CDR2 YNNKEL (reference sequence). CDR3 bases: TGTGCCAGCAGCGAGGGACTAGCGGGGGGCAGAACCGGGGAGCTGTTTTTT. Its protein product is CASSEGLAGGRTGELFF.

The chain carries TRBV30 and TRBJ2-3; 9 bases line up with TRBD1. With 2 bases clipped from V and 4 bases from J, the junction kept 4 bases outside the gene matches. The CDR3 sequence is 14 residues long. Per the germline V gene, CDR1 is GTSNPN and CDR2 is SVGIG (reference sequence). CDR3 nucleotide sequence: TGTGCCTGGAGTCGGGACAGGGCCCCAGATACGCAGTATTTT. This encodes CAWSRDRAPDTQYF.

Note on this clone: The sample holds other DNA sequences that translate to the same CDR3. The V call is TRBV6-5, the J call TRBJ1-3; D remains unclear. The CDR3 runs to 11 residues. V was shortened by 5 bases and J by 4 bases, with 3 bases between the two germline ends. Germline-derived CDR1 and CDR2 are MNHEY and SVGAGI. The DNA for the CDR3 is TGTGCCAGCAGTCTGGGAAACACCATATATTTT. It translates to CASSLGNTIYF.